This T cell receptor (beta chain) was documented in a study of early T cells in non-severe SARS-CoV-2 infection. This clonotype turned up a few times. Its antigen is not known. As part of library construction, unique molecular identifiers were attached to individual cDNA molecules. One entry per CDR3 protein results from TCRdb running MiXCR on the 5' RACE reads. This sample carries 25,000 to 35,000 distinct CDR3 sequences, around 5.8% of them seen once, and the ten largest clones take 34%. Study-wide points: The matching step, a VDJdb search, favored anti-spike CD8 responses and missed private and CD4 specificities.

V was pared by 6 bases and J by 1 base, with 13 bases of the junction left unmatched. This CDR3 is built from 18 residues. This TCR was sampled from an adult who was a healthcare worker with PCR-confirmed SARS-CoV-2 infection or an uninfected control (not recorded which). Sequenced material: whole blood, taken at baseline. The gene calls are TRBV12-3 or TRBV12-4 and TRBJ2-4; 9 bases align to TRBD2. The CDR3 DNA follows: TGTGCCAGCAGCCTCTTAGGCCGGACTAGCGACGCCAAAAACATTCAGTACTTC. This encodes CASSLLGRTSDAKNIQYF.